The text below deals with one TCR beta chain. Its antigen is unknown. Produced via immunoSEQ multiplex PCR; TCRdb's table is partial and in-frame only. Among fewer than 120,000 clones listed, 89% were seen once. V lost 4 bases to trimming and J lost 1 base, with 17 bases between them. Germline V gene data show CDR1 as SGHRS and CDR2 as YFSETQ. This CDR3 has 17 amino acids. Blood sampling was done at baseline, cycle 4 day 1, and cycle 7 day 1. The data were obtained in a study of OX40 agonist ivuxolimab in advanced cancers. Study details: Treatment of patients was with ivuxolimab, an agonistic anti-OX40 (CD134) antibody. Regarding the study as a whole: The authors did not determine the antigen specificity of the expanded peripheral T cells.

The V gene is TRBV5-1, the J gene TRBJ2-2; tentative D call: TRBD2 (6 bases). This receptor was taken from an adult with an advanced solid tumor such as melanoma, head and neck, liver or kidney cancer. The material sequenced was CD4+ or CD8+ T cells sorted from blood, taken in a trial of the OX40 agonist ivuxolimab. The CDR3 nucleotides are TGCGCCAGCAGCCCCTTTGTGAGCGGGCAGAACACCGGGGAGCTGTTTTTT. Residues: CASSPFVSGQNTGELFF.